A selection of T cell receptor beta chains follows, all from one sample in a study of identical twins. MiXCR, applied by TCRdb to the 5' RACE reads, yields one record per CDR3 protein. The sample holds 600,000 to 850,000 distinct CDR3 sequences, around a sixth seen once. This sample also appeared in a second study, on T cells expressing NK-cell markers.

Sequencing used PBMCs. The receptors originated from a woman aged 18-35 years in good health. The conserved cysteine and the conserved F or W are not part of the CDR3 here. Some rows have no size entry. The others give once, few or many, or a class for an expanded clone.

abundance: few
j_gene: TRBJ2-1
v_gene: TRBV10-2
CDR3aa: ASSPRGPSYNEQF

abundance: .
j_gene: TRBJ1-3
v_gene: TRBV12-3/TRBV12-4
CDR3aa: ASSFEGSFGNTIY

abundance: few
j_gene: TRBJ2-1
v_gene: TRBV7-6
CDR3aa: ASSLRGAPDEQF

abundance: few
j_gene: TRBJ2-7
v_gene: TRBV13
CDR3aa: ASSKKQGAYEQY

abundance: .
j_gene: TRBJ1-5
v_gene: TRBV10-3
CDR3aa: AILRQVFDQPQH

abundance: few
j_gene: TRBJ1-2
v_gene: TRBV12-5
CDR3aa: ASGAGRGYT

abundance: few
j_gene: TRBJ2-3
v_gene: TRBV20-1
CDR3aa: STLLPGPDTQY

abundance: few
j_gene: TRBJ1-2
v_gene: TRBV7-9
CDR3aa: ASSPILRREGNYGYT

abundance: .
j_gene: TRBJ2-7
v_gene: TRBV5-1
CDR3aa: ASSGMSSYEQY

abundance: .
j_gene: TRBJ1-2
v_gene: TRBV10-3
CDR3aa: AISESSRYGYT

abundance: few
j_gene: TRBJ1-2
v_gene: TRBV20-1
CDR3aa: SAPQGYT

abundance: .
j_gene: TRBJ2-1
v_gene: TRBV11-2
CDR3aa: ASSLVPAGFEQF

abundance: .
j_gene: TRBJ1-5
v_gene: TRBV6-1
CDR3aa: ASSERALNQPQH

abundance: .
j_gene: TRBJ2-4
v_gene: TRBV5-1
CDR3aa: ASRREGLNIQY

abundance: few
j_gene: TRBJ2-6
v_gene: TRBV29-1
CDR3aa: SATDLSGANVLT

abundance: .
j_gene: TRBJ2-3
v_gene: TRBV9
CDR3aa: ASTAGHGTDTQY

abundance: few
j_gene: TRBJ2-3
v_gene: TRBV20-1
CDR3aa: SADLEGADTQY

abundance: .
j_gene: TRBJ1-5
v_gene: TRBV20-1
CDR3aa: SARIPSSNQPQH

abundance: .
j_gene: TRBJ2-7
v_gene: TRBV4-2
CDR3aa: ASSQEGQGSYEQY

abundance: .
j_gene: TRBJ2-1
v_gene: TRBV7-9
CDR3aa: ASSLGPGTSSYNEQF

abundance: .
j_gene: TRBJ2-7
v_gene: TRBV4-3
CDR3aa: ASSQEDRNYEQY

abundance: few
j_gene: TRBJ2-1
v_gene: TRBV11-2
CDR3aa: ASSFIAGFTNEQF

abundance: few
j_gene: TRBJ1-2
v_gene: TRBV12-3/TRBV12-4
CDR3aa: ASSFRRVYGYT

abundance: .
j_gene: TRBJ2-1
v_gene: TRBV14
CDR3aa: ASSQVGGSGGRNGEQF

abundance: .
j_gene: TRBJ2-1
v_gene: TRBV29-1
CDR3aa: SAGEGSKHEQF

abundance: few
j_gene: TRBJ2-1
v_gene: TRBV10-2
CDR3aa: ASSSFSGITGNEQF

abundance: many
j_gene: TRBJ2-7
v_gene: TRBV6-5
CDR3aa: ASSYVADGAYEQY

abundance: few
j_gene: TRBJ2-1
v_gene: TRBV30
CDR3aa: AWSVGTGGSNEQF

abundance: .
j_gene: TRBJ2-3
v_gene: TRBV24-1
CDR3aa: ATRGQGDTDTQY

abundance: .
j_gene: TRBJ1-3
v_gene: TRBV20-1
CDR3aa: SAPGSWGDTIY

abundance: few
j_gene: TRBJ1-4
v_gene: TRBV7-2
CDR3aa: ASSSHRATNEKLF

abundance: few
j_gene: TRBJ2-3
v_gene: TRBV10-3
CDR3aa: AIRGEVGGTDTQY

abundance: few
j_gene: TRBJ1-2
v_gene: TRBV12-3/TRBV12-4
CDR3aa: ASTPNLGGYT

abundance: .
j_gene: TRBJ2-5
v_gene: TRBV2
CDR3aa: ASRRTGTTQY

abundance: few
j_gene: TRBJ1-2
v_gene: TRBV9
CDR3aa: ASSRPSTYGYT

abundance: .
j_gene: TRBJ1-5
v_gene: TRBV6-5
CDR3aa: ASSYSGRNQPQH

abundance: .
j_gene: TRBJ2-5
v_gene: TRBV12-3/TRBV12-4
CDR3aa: ASCGQGEETQY

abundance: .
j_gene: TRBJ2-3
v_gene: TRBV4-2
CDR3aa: ASSHGMGTGDKADTQY

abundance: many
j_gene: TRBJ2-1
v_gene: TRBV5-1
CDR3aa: ASSLTGGVYNEQF

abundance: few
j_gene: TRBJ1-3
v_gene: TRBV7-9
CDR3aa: ASGTGSIGNTIY

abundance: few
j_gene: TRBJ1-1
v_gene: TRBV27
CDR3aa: ASRPSGGTEAF

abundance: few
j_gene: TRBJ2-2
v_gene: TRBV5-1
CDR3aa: ASSSTSGRGTGELF

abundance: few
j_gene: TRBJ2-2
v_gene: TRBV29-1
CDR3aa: SVEDDRESPGELF

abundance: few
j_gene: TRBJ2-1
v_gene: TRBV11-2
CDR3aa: ASSPGGHKAGIMYGDEQF

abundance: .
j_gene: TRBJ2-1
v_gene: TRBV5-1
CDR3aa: ASSLVNGGRANEQF

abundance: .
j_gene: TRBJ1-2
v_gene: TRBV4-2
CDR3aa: ASTPGLLYGYT

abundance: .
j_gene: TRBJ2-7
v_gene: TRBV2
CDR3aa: ASSSATFYEQY

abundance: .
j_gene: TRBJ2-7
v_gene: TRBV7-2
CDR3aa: ASSRERGFREQY

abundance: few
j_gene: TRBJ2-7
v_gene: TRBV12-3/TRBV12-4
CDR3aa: ASNPSGITYEQY

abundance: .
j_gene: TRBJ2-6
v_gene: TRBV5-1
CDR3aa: ASSLEWGGIANVLT

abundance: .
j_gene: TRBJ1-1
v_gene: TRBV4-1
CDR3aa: ASSQAGTAYTEAF

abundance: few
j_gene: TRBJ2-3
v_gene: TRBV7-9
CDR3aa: ASSSVSGPITDTQY

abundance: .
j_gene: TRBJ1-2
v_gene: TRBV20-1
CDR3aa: SARDRGYT

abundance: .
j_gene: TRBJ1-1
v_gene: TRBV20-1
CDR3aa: SARDQQGGLGTEAF

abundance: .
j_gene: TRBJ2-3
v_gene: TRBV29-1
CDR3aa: SDRDPNTDTQY